Below, one T cell receptor beta chain is given with its context. CDR1 is SQVTM and CDR2 is ANQGSEA in the germline V gene. This CDR3 has 10 residues. The data originate from a study of control samples from healthy donors and cancer patients. TCRdb keeps only in-frame clones here, not all; method: immunoSEQ multiplex PCR. The sample comprises 150,000 or so clones, approximately 94% of which are singletons, and about an eighth rests with the top ten. The rearrangement joins TRBV29-1 to TRBJ1-1; no clear D gene. The sequencing input was blood. The receptor comes from a man aged 35-49 years in good health. CDR3 in amino acids: CIEGNTEAFF. In nucleotides, the CDR3 is TGCATTGAGGGGAACACTGAAGCTTTCTTT.